One sample yielded the 24 T cell receptor beta chains listed below, sequenced in a study of blood T cell repertoires in COVID-19. Here immunoSEQ multiplex PCR was the method, and the copy in TCRdb shows in-frame clones only, minus some. Of 200,000 to 250,000 clones in the sample, 80% to 90% were seen once. Sequences were obtained from PBMCs or T cells enriched from blood (not recorded which). Receptor source: a woman in her 50s in a cohort exposed to, infected with or recovered from COVID-19 (not recorded which).

The genes are TRBV5-5 and TRBJ2-2; TRBD1 matches 9 bases. The CDR3 consists of 16 residues. The germline V gene has CDR1 SGHKS and CDR2 YYEKEE (reference sequence). The ends lost 6 bases at V and 7 bases at J; junction bases unmatched: 13. The CDR3, as DNA: TGTGCCAGCACCATCGCCGGGACAGGGAGGGGCGGGGAGCTGTTTTTT. This sequence encodes CASTIAGTGRGGELFF.

The gene calls are TRBV10-2 and TRBJ2-3, with 10 bases that match TRBD1. With V trimmed by 5 bases and J by 5 bases, 7 bases remained unmatched. The CDR3 runs to 15 residues. Germline V gene sequence: CDR1 WSHSY, CDR2 SAAADI. CDR3: CASSLDRGRGDTQYF. DNA of the CDR3: TGCGCCAGCAGTTTAGACAGGGGGCGGGGAGATACGCAGTATTTT.

The genes are TRBV18 and TRBJ1-4, with D uncertain. In germline, CDR1 is KGHSH, CDR2 LQKENI. CDR3 length equals 14 residues. Trimming stripped 3 bases from V and 2 bases from J, with 7 bases between. CDR3 nucleotides: TGTGCCAGCTCACCGGTGAGGACTAATGAAAAACTGTTTTTT. It codes for CASSPVRTNEKLFF.

The chain joins TRBV7-2 to TRBJ2-2; 10 nucleotides agree with TRBD2. The germline CDR1 and CDR2 sequences are SGHTA and FQGNSA. The ends lost 1 base at V and 5 bases at J; junction bases unmatched: 1. The CDR3 contains 15 residues. The CDR3 loop is CASSLVAGGTGELFF. The DNA for the CDR3 is TGTGCCAGCAGCTTAGTAGCGGGGGGAACCGGGGAGCTGTTTTTT.

The chain is built from TRBV5-6 and TRBJ1-2; D is possibly TRBD1 (6 bases). V lost 1 base and J lost 4, with 17 bases in between. From germline, CDR1 is SGHDT and CDR2 YYEEEE. CDR3 length equals 16 residues. In DNA form, the CDR3 reads TGTGCCAGCAGCTTGCAGGGAGATGACAGGCCCTATGGCTACACCTTC. It codes for CASSLQGDDRPYGYTF.

V is TRBV2 and J is TRBJ2-7, with TRBD1 matching 9 bases. This CDR3 comprises 13 residues. V shed 11 bases, J shed 3 bases, and the junction held 8 bases outside the gene matches. Germline CDR1 is SNHLY and CDR2 is FYNNEI. The CDR3: CAGTGGLDYEQYF. The CDR3 DNA reads as TGTGCCGGTACAGGGGGCCTCGACTACGAGCAGTACTTC.

CDR3 sequence (DNA): TGCAGTGGTGAGGGTGGCGAAAAACTGTTTTTT. Translation: CSGEGGEKLFF. This chain links TRBV20-1 with TRBJ1-4; D is unresolved. The germline gives CDR1 DFQATT, CDR2 SNEGSKA (reference sequence). With 7 bases removed from V and 8 bases from J, the gap between germline ends came to 11 bases. The CDR3 loop spans 11 amino acids.

The chain uses TRBV7-8 and TRBJ1-6; TRBD1 agrees at 7 bases. This CDR3 region has 17 residues. V lost 1 base, J lost 6 bases, and 9 bases stayed unmatched. Germline V gives CDR1 SGHVS, CDR2 FQNEAQ. The chain's CDR3 is CASSLGGQTGFNSPLHF. In DNA, the CDR3 is TGTGCCAGCAGCTTAGGGGGCCAGACAGGGTTTAATTCACCCCTCCACTTT.

The chain recombines TRBV6-5 with TRBJ2-5; tentative D call: TRBD1 (7 bases). Germline V gives CDR1 MNHEY, CDR2 SVGAGI. The CDR3 spans 13 residues. Trimming pared 7 bases from V and 5 bases from J, leaving 14 bases between. The CDR3 is CASTPGGWETQYF. The CDR3 DNA follows: TGTGCCAGCACCCCAGGGGGGTGGGAGACCCAGTACTTC.

This rearrangement joins TRBV4-3 to TRBJ1-1, with D possibly being TRBD1 (6 bases). Germline V lookup: CDR1 LGHNA, CDR2 YSLEER. The germline V and J ends were trimmed by 8 bases and 1 base, with 11 bases remaining between them. This CDR3 is 13 amino acids long. The CDR3 sequence: CASRGQPNTEAFF. As DNA, the CDR3 is TGCGCCAGCCGGGGACAACCGAACACTGAAGCTTTCTTT.

The chain couples TRBV19 to TRBJ2-4; D may be TRBD1 (5 bases). Germline V gives CDR1 LNHDA, CDR2 SQIVND (reference sequence). The CDR3 has 15 residues. Trimming removed 2 bases from V and 3 bases from J, with 11 bases in between. The CDR3 spells CASSIKGYGKNIQYF. For the CDR3, the DNA is TGTGCCAGTAGTATAAAGGGGTATGGCAAAAACATTCAGTACTTC.

The rearrangement links TRBV27 to TRBJ2-1; TRBD1 agrees at 12 bases. In germline, CDR1 is MNHEY, CDR2 SMNVEV (reference sequence). V lost 3 bases, J lost 9 bases, and 3 bases stayed unmatched. The CDR3 length is 14 residues. Here the CDR3 reads CASSLGTGGFEQFF. For the CDR3, the DNA is TGTGCCAGCAGTTTGGGGACAGGGGGCTTTGAGCAGTTCTTC.

The rearrangement links TRBV9 to TRBJ2-2, with 11 bases identical to TRBD2. The CDR3 extends over 17 amino acids. CDR1 SGDLS and CDR2 YYNGEE come from the germline V gene. Germline trimming cut 3 bases from V and 7 bases from J; bases unmatched to any gene: 11. The CDR3 nucleotides are TGTGCCAGCAGCGCCCATAGCGGGGGGGCTGGTAACGGGGAGCTGTTTTTT. Residues: CASSAHSGGAGNGELFF.

The chain recombines TRBV5-1 with TRBJ2-1; the D gene is possibly TRBD2 (7 bases). V shed 10 bases and J shed 2 bases, with 13 bases lying between them. Per germline, CDR1 SGHRS and CDR2 YFSETQ. The CDR3 is 13 residues long. This CDR3 is CASSGGPYNEQFF. The CDR3 DNA sequence: TGCGCCTCCTCGGGGGGCCCCTACAATGAGCAGTTCTTC.

This sequence joins TRBV2 and TRBJ2-1; 8 nucleotides agree with TRBD2. From germline, CDR1 is SNHLY and CDR2 FYNNEI. Trimming cost V 4 bases and J 6 bases; bases outside gene matches: 8. The CDR3 contains 15 residues. CDR3 nucleotides: TGTGCCAGCAGTGGGATCGGGGGGGCCTTCAATGAGCAGTTCTTC. It specifies CASSGIGGAFNEQFF. The full variable domain, its missing parts supplied by reference TRBV2 and TRBJ2-1, is EPEVTQTPSHQVTQMGQEVILRCVPISNHLYFYWYRQILGQKVEFLVSFYNNEISEKSEIFDDQFSVERPDGSNFTLKIRSTKLEDSAMYFCASSGIGGAFNEQFFGPGTRLTVL.

The V and J genes are TRBV12-5 and TRBJ2-1; 7 bases line up with TRBD1. V shed 9 bases and J 3 bases; nucleotides not matched to a gene: 8. The germline V gene has CDR1 LGHNT and CDR2 FRNRAP. This CDR3 has 14 residues. DNA of the CDR3: TGTGCTAGGGAGACAGGGAGAAGCTACAATGAGCAGTTCTTC. Protein: CARETGRSYNEQFF.

The rearrangement joins TRBV3-1 (or the pseudogene TRBV3-2) to TRBJ2-7, with D possibly being TRBD2 (6 bases). V lost 1 base, J lost 6 bases, and 13 bases lay in between. CDR1 and CDR2 (germline): LGHDT, YNNKEL (reference sequence). This CDR3 contains 14 residues. CDR3 residues: CASSQGASAVEQYF. The CDR3 DNA is TGTGCCAGCAGCCAAGGGGCTAGCGCAGTCGAGCAGTACTTC.

V usage is TRBV4-3 and J usage is TRBJ1-2; a weak D match, TRBD1 (6 bases). Germline CDR1 LGHNA, CDR2 YSLEER. V lost 0 bases and J lost 4, with 12 bases in between. This CDR3 contains 15 residues. The CDR3 protein is CASSQEPQGTYGYTF. The CDR3 coding sequence is TGCGCCAGCAGCCAAGAGCCACAGGGTACCTATGGCTACACCTTC.

The chain has TRBV30 and TRBJ1-5; D may be TRBD1 (6 bases). The germline gives CDR1 GTSNPN, CDR2 SVGIG (reference sequence). V was trimmed by 4 bases and J by 3 bases, leaving 10 bases between them. The CDR3 has 13 amino acids. CDR3 sequence (DNA): TGTGCCTGGAACGAGGGGGTCAATCAGCCCCAGCATTTT. Its translation: CAWNEGVNQPQHF. The full variable domain, its missing parts supplied by reference TRBV30 and TRBJ1-5, is SQTIHQWPATLVQPVGSPLSLECTVEGTSNPNLYWYRQAAGRGLQLLFYSVGIGQISSEVPQNLSASRPQDRQFILSSKKLLLSDSGFYLCAWNEGVNQPQHFGDGTRLSIL.

This chain uses TRBV5-4 with TRBJ1-2, with 8 bases identical to TRBD1. Germline V gene lookup returns CDR1 SGHNT and CDR2 YYREEE (reference sequence). There are 18 residues in the CDR3. J was trimmed by 4 bases and V by 4 bases; bases with no gene match: 18. CDR3 sequence: CASSQSGTGPRGAYGYTF. DNA for the CDR3: TGTGCCAGCAGCCAATCCGGGACAGGACCGAGGGGGGCCTATGGCTACACCTTC.

The chain links TRBV19 to TRBJ2-3; no definite D call. V lost 2 bases and J 0 bases, leaving 9 bases between the germline ends. This CDR3 comprises 15 residues. The V gene's germline CDR1 is LNHDA and CDR2 SQIVND (reference sequence). The CDR3: CASSISDGSTDTQYF. Here the CDR3 DNA reads TGTGCCAGTAGTATAAGTGACGGGAGCACAGATACGCAGTATTTT.

V usage is TRBV20-1 and J usage is TRBJ1-1, with TRBD1 as a possible D gene (5 bases). V was clipped by 2 bases and J by 7 bases, with 5 bases between them. This CDR3 is 10 amino acids long. Germline CDR1 is DFQATT and CDR2 is SNEGSKA (reference sequence). CDR3 sequence: CSARQGEAFF. The CDR3 DNA reads as TGCAGTGCTAGACAGGGTGAAGCTTTCTTT.

This chain joins TRBV9 and TRBJ2-3; the D is unclear. The CDR3 contains 12 residues. Germline V lookup: CDR1 SGDLS, CDR2 YYNGEE. The V and J ends lost 0 bases and 9 bases respectively, with 8 bases between them. This CDR3 is CASSVGGETQYF. CDR3 bases: TGTGCCAGCAGCGTAGGCGGAGAGACGCAGTATTTT. The full variable domain, with the rest looked up from reference TRBV9 and TRBJ2-3, is DSGVTQTPKHLITATGQRVTLRCSPRSGDLSVYWYQQSLDQGLQFLIQYYNGEERAKGNILERFSAQQFPDLHSELNLSSLELGDSALYFCASSVGGETQYFGPGTRLTVL.

V and J are TRBV11-2 and TRBJ2-5; tentatively, D is TRBD1 (6 bases). The CDR3 extends over 13 amino acids. Germline CDR1 and CDR2: SGHAT and FQNNGV. V was clipped by 5 bases and J by 1 base, with 8 bases between them. This CDR3 reads CASSRTVQETQYF. Written as DNA, the CDR3 is TGTGCCAGCAGCCGGACAGTCCAAGAGACCCAGTACTTC.